Below are 14 T cell receptor beta chains sequenced from a single sample in a study of Ad26.COV2.S vaccination and SARS-CoV-2 variants. Treatment: around 19 received Ad26.COV2.S at low or high dose, single or two shots; 5 received placebo; per-sample allocation not given. Day 63 following the first vaccine or placebo injection was when the samples were taken. Sequencing used immunoSEQ multiplex PCR; TCRdb keeps in-frame clones, though not all of them. In the table there are roughly 420,000 clones, roughly 90% of which are singletons. Sequenced here: peripheral blood, sampled in a trial of Ad26.COV2.S vaccine versus placebo. The receptor source for this set is a person between 18 and 65 years old who received the Ad26.COV2.S COVID-19 vaccine or a placebo.

The chain joins TRBV6-5 to TRBJ2-7; the D gene could be TRBD1 or TRBD2 (5 bases each). This CDR3 comprises 15 residues. CDR1 and CDR2 from the germline V gene are MNHEY and SVGAGI. V lost 0 bases to trimming and J lost 1 base, with 10 bases between them. CDR3 in amino acids: CASSYSGDGSYEQYF. CDR3 bases: TGTGCCAGCAGTTACTCCGGGGACGGTTCCTACGAGCAGTACTTC.

The chain recombines TRBV14 with TRBJ2-2, with TRBD2 as a possible D gene (5 bases). CDR1 and CDR2 (germline): SGHDN, FVKESK. V gave up 2 bases and J gave up 4 bases, with 8 bases separating them. CDR3 length equals 14 residues. The CDR3 coding sequence is TGTGCCAGCAGCCAACACCGGGGCACCGGGGAGCTGTTTTTT. Residues: CASSQHRGTGELFF.

This clone was picked up one time. This chain links TRBV19 with TRBJ2-6; 11 nucleotides match TRBD1. The ends lost 6 bases at V and 3 bases at J; junction bases unmatched: 4. Per germline, CDR1 LNHDA and CDR2 SQIVND (reference sequence). The CDR3 contains 16 residues. The CDR3 sequence is CASRDRGPSGANVLTF. In DNA, the CDR3 is TGTGCCAGTAGGGACAGGGGGCCAAGTGGGGCCAACGTCCTGACTTTC.

The gene calls are TRBV27 and TRBJ2-7; possible D gene TRBD1, 6 bases. V was shortened by 0 bases and J by 4 bases, with 7 bases between the two germline ends. Germline V gene sequence: CDR1 MNHEY, CDR2 SMNVEV (reference sequence). The CDR3 covers 13 residues. The CDR3 bases are TGTGCCAGCAGTTTATCGGGACATTACGAGCAGTACTTC. This gives the protein CASSLSGHYEQYF.

J is TRBJ2-3 and V is TRBV10-1, with TRBD1 matching over 7 bases. The CDR3 runs 14 residues. The germline V gene encodes CDR1 WNHNN and CDR2 SYGVQD (reference sequence). The ends lost 3 bases at V and 3 bases at J; junction bases unmatched: 3. CDR3 sequence: CASSEYRGTDTQYF. The CDR3 region has the DNA TGCGCCAGCAGTGAATACAGGGGAACAGATACGCAGTATTTT.

CDR3 loop: CASSLARGTYEQYF. In nucleotides, the CDR3 is TGTGCCAGCAGCTTGGCCAGGGGGACCTACGAGCAGTACTTC. The rearrangement links TRBV5-6 to TRBJ2-7; 7 nucleotides align to TRBD1. The CDR3 is made up of 14 amino acids. With 0 bases clipped from V and 2 bases from J, the junction kept 2 bases outside the gene matches. Germline values: CDR1 SGHDT, CDR2 YYEEEE.

The chain couples TRBV5-1 to TRBJ1-4; TRBD1 matches at 7 bases. The CDR3 sequence is 15 residues long. Germline trimming cut 4 bases from V and 5 bases from J; bases unmatched to any gene: 8. Looked up from germline, CDR1 is SGHRS and CDR2 is YFSETQ. The CDR3 reads CASSPRTGSNEKLFF. The CDR3 coding sequence is TGCGCCAGCAGCCCCCGGACAGGATCAAATGAAAAACTGTTTTTT.

The V call is TRBV3-1 (or the pseudogene TRBV3-2), the J call TRBJ2-1; TRBD2 matches at 9 bases. Losses at the gene ends were 4 bases for V and 3 bases for J; bases not matched to a gene: 13. Germline CDR1 is LGHDT and CDR2 is YNNKEL (reference sequence). This CDR3 comprises 18 residues. Here the CDR3 reads CASSLEGVAGALYNEQFF. Here the CDR3 DNA reads TGTGCCAGCAGCCTTGAGGGAGTAGCGGGGGCACTCTACAATGAGCAGTTCTTC.

V and J are TRBV15 and TRBJ1-3, with no clear D. The CDR3 spans 14 residues. Germline values: CDR1 LNHNV, CDR2 YYDKDF (reference sequence). V gave up 3 bases and J gave up 0 bases, with 6 bases separating them. CDR3 sequence (DNA): TGTGCCACCAGCAGGGTGGGCTCTGGAAACACCATATATTTT. It encodes CATSRVGSGNTIYF.

This chain links TRBV7-3 with TRBJ2-7, with 12 nucleotides matching TRBD2. Germline CDR1 reads SGHTA; CDR2 reads FQGTGA. This CDR3 comprises 17 residues. Trimming removed 5 bases from V and 5 bases from J; junction bases left unmatched: 13. The CDR3, as DNA: TGTGCCAGCAGCCCCCCCCTAGCGGGGGGGCGAGGCGACGAGCAGTACTTC. Its protein product is CASSPPLAGGRGDEQYF.

This rearrangement joins TRBV23-1 to TRBJ2-5; the D gene could be TRBD1 or TRBD2 (5 bases each). TRBV23-1 is reported as an ORF; its role is uncertain. Trimming removed 0 bases from V and 4 bases from J, with 15 bases in between. This CDR3 spans 16 amino acids. The CDR3 region is CASSQSETEGRETQYF. In DNA form, the CDR3 reads TGCGCCAGCAGTCAATCGGAAACCGAGGGGAGAGAGACCCAGTACTTC.

V is TRBV7-9 and J is TRBJ2-1, with D perhaps TRBD2 (6 bases). Germline values: CDR1 SEHNR, CDR2 FQNEAQ (reference sequence). V lost 5 bases and J 2 bases, leaving 16 bases between the germline ends. The CDR3 spans 16 residues. CDR3 sequence (DNA): TGTGCCAGCAGCCGAGCCGGGGAGCGGGCCTACAATGAGCAGTTCTTC. Its protein product is CASSRAGERAYNEQFF.

The chain joins TRBV10-2 to TRBJ1-1; no reliable D call. V was pared by 0 bases and J by 9 bases, with 5 bases between. CDR1 and CDR2 from the germline V gene are WSHSY and SAAADI. CDR3 length: 11 residues. The DNA of the CDR3 is TGCGCCAGCAGTGAGTCTGCCCAAGCTTTCTTT. Amino acids: CASSESAQAFF.

The rearrangement links TRBV5-1 to TRBJ2-4; possibly TRBD1 for D (7 bases). Per germline, CDR1 SGHRS and CDR2 YFSETQ. The CDR3 runs 15 residues. Trimming removed 4 bases from V and 3 bases from J, with 14 bases in between. CDR3 amino acids: CASSQSGGGKNIQYF. The CDR3 nucleotides read TGCGCCAGCAGCCAATCAGGGGGAGGCAAAAACATTCAGTACTTC. Variable domain in full (rest from reference TRBV5-1 and TRBJ2-4): KAGVTQTPRYLIKTRGQQVTLSCSPISGHRSVSWYQQTPGQGLQFLFEYFSETQRNKGNFPGRFSGRQFSNSRSEMNVSTLELGDSALYLCASSQSGGGKNIQYFGAGTRLSVL.